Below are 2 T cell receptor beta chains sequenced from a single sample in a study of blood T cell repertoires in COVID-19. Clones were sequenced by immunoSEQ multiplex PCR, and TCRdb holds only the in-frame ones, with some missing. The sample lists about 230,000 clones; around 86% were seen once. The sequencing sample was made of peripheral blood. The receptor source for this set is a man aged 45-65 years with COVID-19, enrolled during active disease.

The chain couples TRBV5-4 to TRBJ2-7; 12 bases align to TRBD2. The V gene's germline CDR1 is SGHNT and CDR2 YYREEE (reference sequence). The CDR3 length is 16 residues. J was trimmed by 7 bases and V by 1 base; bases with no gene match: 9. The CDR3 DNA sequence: TGTGCCAGCAGCTTGAGTTCTAGCGGGGGGGGTCGGGAGCAGTACTTC. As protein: CASSLSSSGGGREQYF. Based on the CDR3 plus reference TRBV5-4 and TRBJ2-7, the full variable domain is ETGVTQSPTHLIKTRGQQVTLRCSSQSGHNTVSWYQQALGQGPQFIFQYYREEENGRGNFPPRFSGLQFPNYSSELNVNALELDDSALYLCASSLSSSGGGREQYFGPGTRLTVT.

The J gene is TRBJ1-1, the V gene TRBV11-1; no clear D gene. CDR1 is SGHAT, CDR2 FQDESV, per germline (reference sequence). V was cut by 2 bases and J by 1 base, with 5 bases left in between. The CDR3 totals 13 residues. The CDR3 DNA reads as TGTGCCAGCAGCTTATTTAAGAACACTGAAGCTTTCTTT. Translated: CASSLFKNTEAFF.